This TCR beta chain was sequenced in a study of shared clonotypes between healthy human individuals. Division of CD4+ cells produced a CD45RA+ naive subset and a CD45RA-negative memory subset. Across several immunoSEQ plates, the genomic DNA of each subset was split evenly. Some clones are missing from TCRdb's copy, which holds only in-frame ones; the method was immunoSEQ multiplex PCR. The table has about 2.3 million clones, roughly 90% seen once. The V gene end was trimmed by 6 bases and the J gene end by 1 base; junction bases not matched to a gene: 5. Germline CDR1 reads MDHEN; CDR2 reads SYDVKM. This CDR3 is 15 amino acids long.

The sample taken for sequencing was naive CD4+ T cells from PBMCs. Subset described: CD45RA+ positively selected. This receptor was identified in a man between 18 and 29 years old in good health. Some clones in this sample may be carry-over from other donors' samples. The gene calls are TRBV28 and TRBJ2-1, with 8 positions matching TRBD2. CDR3 nucleotides: TGTGCCAGCAGGGTAGTAGCGGGGTCCTACAATGAGCAGTTCTTC. The encoded protein is CASRVVAGSYNEQFF.